This T cell receptor (beta chain) came from a study of Ad26.COV2.S vaccination and SARS-CoV-2 variants. On the study more broadly: Into the muscle, Ad26.COV2.S was dosed once or twice, 56 days apart.

Study outcomes and limitations: The study found higher spike-specific TCR breadth in vaccine than placebo recipients. Total T cell responses were possibly underestimated by TCR breadth and depth analyses. In vaccinated individuals, spike-specific CD8+ and CD4+ T cell responses reportedly displayed substantial breadth.

The treatment was: some 20 received Ad26.COV2.S at low or high dose, single or two shots; five or six received placebo; per-sample allocation not given. Sample collection was performed on day 63 after the first vaccine or placebo injection. From germline, CDR1 is LNHDA and CDR2 SQIVND (reference sequence). Trimming cost V 4 bases and J 5 bases, with 14 bases left between them. This CDR3 has 14 residues. As concerns this clone: Its antigen is as yet unknown.

Sequenced by immunoSEQ multiplex PCR; TCRdb stores in-frame clones only, minus some. Of about 420,000 clones listed, around 89% are singletons. The chain links TRBV19 to TRBJ1-1, with D perhaps matching TRBD1 (6 bases). The origin of this receptor is a person aged 18-65 years who received the Ad26.COV2.S COVID-19 vaccine or a placebo. The sequenced sample was peripheral blood, obtained in a trial of Ad26.COV2.S vaccine versus placebo. The CDR3 nucleotides are TGTGCCAGTAGTACCGACAGGTGGAGGACTGAAGCTTTCTTT. This encodes CASSTDRWRTEAFF.